This TCR beta chain was captured by sequencing in a study of T-cell reconstitution after alpha-beta-depleted transplantation in children. V shed 4 bases, J shed 3 bases, and the junction held 10 bases outside the gene matches. Germline V gene data show CDR1 as SGHVS and CDR2 as FQNEAQ. This CDR3 has 16 residues. Unique molecular identifiers were incorporated when the TCRbeta library was constructed. TCRdb recomputed calls from the PCR reads with MiXCR, one row per CDR3 protein. The table lists approximately 420,000 distinct CDR3 sequences, about a tenth of them singletons. This clonotype was detected only a few times.

The material was PBMCs from the stem cell graft donor, obtained from the stem cell graft. The chain joins TRBV7-8 to TRBJ1-2; 8 bases map to TRBD1. This TCR was sampled from a human donor who donated a stem cell graft to a child with acute myeloid leukemia. The CDR3 bases are TGTGCCAGCAGCTCTACCCGGACAGGGTCTGACTATGGCTACACCTTC. Its translation is CASSSTRTGSDYGYTF.